The next 5 T cell receptor beta chains were all read from a single sample in a study of T cells after yellow fever vaccination. Each CDR3 protein gets one entry after TCRdb re-called the 5' RACE reads with MiXCR. The top ten hold approximately 0.87% of the sample, which has 250,000 or so distinct CDR3 sequences, less than 8.5% seen once. This specimen was CD4+ T cells sorted from PBMCs, taken 15 days after the yellow fever booster vaccination. The receptors were gathered from a man aged 30 to 45 who received the YFV17D yellow fever vaccine.

The rearrangement uses TRBV7-2 and TRBJ2-6; 7 nucleotides agree with TRBD1. CDR3 length: 16 residues. Germline values: CDR1 SGHTA, CDR2 FQGNSA. The V gene end was trimmed by 5 bases and the J gene end by 0 bases; junction bases not matched to a gene: 4. The CDR3 DNA reads as TGTGCCAGCAGCCCGACAGGGAACTCTGGGGCCAACGTCCTGACTTTC. Protein product: CASSPTGNSGANVLTF.

The sample holds many counts of this clonotype. The chain has TRBV6-1 and TRBJ2-1; TRBD2 might be the D (6 bases). V lost 5 bases to trimming and J lost 4 bases, with 15 bases between them. This CDR3 has 15 residues. Germline lookup yields CDR1 MNHNS and CDR2 SASEGT. CDR3 sequence reads: CASSRPRGNYNEQFF. The CDR3 nucleotides read TGTGCCAGCAGTAGGCCCCGCGGGAATTACAATGAGCAGTTCTTC.

This rearrangement joins TRBV5-1 to TRBJ2-3; perhaps TRBD1 as D (6 bases). V lost 6 bases and J lost 0, with 11 bases in between. Germline V gene sequence: CDR1 SGHRS, CDR2 YFSETQ. The CDR3 has 14 amino acids. This CDR3 is CASTQGPSTDTQYF. CDR3 coding DNA: TGCGCCAGCACCCAGGGGCCAAGCACAGATACGCAGTATTTT.

This clonotype appeared a few times. This sequence joins TRBV7-8 and TRBJ2-3; 11 nucleotides line up with TRBD2. Losses at the gene ends were 3 bases for V and 1 base for J; bases not matched to a gene: 3. CDR1 is SGHVS and CDR2 is FQNEAQ in the germline V gene. This CDR3 spans 16 amino acids. CDR3: CASSFRLAGRTDTQYF. As DNA, the CDR3 is TGTGCCAGCAGCTTCCGACTAGCGGGGCGCACAGATACGCAGTATTTT.

This sequence joins TRBV10-3 and TRBJ2-3, with 7 positions matching TRBD2. V was clipped by 10 bases and J by 3 bases; unmatched bases: 13. In germline, CDR1 is ENHRY, CDR2 SYGVKD. This CDR3 region has 15 residues. In DNA form, the CDR3 reads TGTGCCACCCGTTCGGGGGGAGGAATAACAGATACGCAGTATTTT. Encoded protein: CATRSGGGITDTQYF.